This TCR beta chain was captured in a study of shared clonotypes between healthy human individuals. Genomic DNA of every subset was divided equally among multiple immunoSEQ plates. Among the unsorted PBMC samples, replicate PCRs used around 300 ng DNA, 25,000 to 30,000 T cell genomes. Clones were sequenced by immunoSEQ multiplex PCR, and TCRdb holds only the in-frame ones, with some missing. The repertoire holds 75,000 to 100,000 clones, with roughly 50% as singletons. In regard to this clone: What it binds is unknown.

Notes on the study in general: Blood was the sole source, and tissue repertoires probably differ.

After removal of 6 bases from V and 4 bases from J, the junction contained 8 bases not matched to a gene. CDR3 length: 14 residues. The germline V gene encodes CDR1 MNHEY and CDR2 SMNVEV (reference sequence). Healthy adults negative for HIV, lacking recent acute infections or vaccinations, served as donors. The sequence derives from a woman aged 35 to 49 in good health. Some clones in this sample may be carry-over from other donors' samples. The chain uses TRBV27 and TRBJ1-2; the match to TRBD1 covers 7 bases. What was sequenced was PBMCs. The CDR3 region has the DNA TGTGCCAGCAGATTCACAGGGGCTGGCTATGGCTACACCTTC. Its translation is CASRFTGAGYGYTF.